This TCR beta chain is from a study of shared clonotypes between healthy human individuals. Whole-study results and caveats: Sequencing depth was expected to affect clonotype sharing among donors.

Trimming cost V 4 bases and J 9 bases; bases outside gene matches: 9. This CDR3 has 15 amino acids. Looked up from germline, CDR1 is SGHRS and CDR2 is YFSETQ. Sequenced by immunoSEQ multiplex PCR; TCRdb stores in-frame clones only, minus some. The sample has approximately 2.3 million clones, more than 85% seen once. To note about this clone: The antigen is undetermined.

The sample comprised naive CD4+ T cells from PBMCs. Subset indicated: CD45RA+ positively selected. The chain recombines TRBV5-1 with TRBJ2-1, with TRBD2 matching 11 bases. This receptor was obtained from a man between 18 and 29 years old in good health. Some clones in this sample may be carry-over from other donors' samples. CDR3 region: CASSPLAGGPSEQFF. CDR3 coding DNA: TGCGCCAGCAGCCCCTTAGCGGGAGGGCCGAGTGAGCAGTTCTTC.